A single sample is the source of the 32 T cell receptor beta chains below, sequenced in a study of shared clonotypes between healthy human individuals. Using immunoSEQ multiplex PCR, the repertoire was profiled, and TCRdb retains in-frame clones only, with some absent. Of about 600,000 clones listed, about 97% are singletons. The sample was naive CD4+ T cells sorted from blood. Subset meaning: CD45RA+ positively selected. These receptors came from a woman aged 30 to 39 in good health.

The chain recombines TRBV20-1 with TRBJ1-2; no clear D gene. Trimming took off 5 bases at V and 6 bases at J, with 7 bases between the two ends. The CDR3 is 10 residues long. CDR1 and CDR2 from the germline V gene are DFQATT and SNEGSKA (reference sequence). In nucleotides, the CDR3 is TGCAGTGCTTGGTGGAATGGCTACACCTTC. Its translation is CSAWWNGYTF.

This clone was detected only once. This rearrangement joins TRBV4-1 to TRBJ2-3; a possible D gene is TRBD2 (5 bases). Germline V CDR1 and CDR2: MGHRA, YSYEKL. This CDR3 comprises 17 residues. V dropped 3 bases and J dropped 0 bases, with 16 bases sitting between them. The CDR3 DNA is TGCGCCAGCAGCCAGGGTCCGTTAGGCGGGAGCACAGATACGCAGTATTTT. It codes for CASSQGPLGGSTDTQYF.

The V call is TRBV5-1, the J call TRBJ1-1; D gene uncertain. Trimming pared 4 bases from V and 5 bases from J, leaving 12 bases between. Germline-derived CDR1 and CDR2 are SGHRS and YFSETQ. The length of the CDR3 is 13 residues. The chain's CDR3 is CASSTSTVTEAFF. In DNA, the CDR3 is TGCGCCAGCAGCACCTCGACTGTGACTGAAGCTTTCTTT. The variable domain in full, completed from reference TRBV5-1 and TRBJ1-1, reads KAGVTQTPRYLIKTRGQQVTLSCSPISGHRSVSWYQQTPGQGLQFLFEYFSETQRNKGNFPGRFSGRQFSNSRSEMNVSTLELGDSALYLCASSTSTVTEAFFGQGTRLTVV.

J is TRBJ2-2 and V is TRBV28, with 11 bases identical to TRBD1. Germline V gives CDR1 MDHEN, CDR2 SYDVKM. CDR3 length equals 16 residues. V dropped 6 bases and J dropped 6; count of bases not matched to a gene: 9. This CDR3 reads CASSGQGANGAGELFF. In DNA form, the CDR3 reads TGTGCCAGCAGCGGACAGGGGGCGAATGGTGCCGGGGAGCTGTTTTTT. Full variable domain (rest looked up from reference TRBV28 and TRBJ2-2): DVKVTQSSRYLVKRTGEKVFLECVQDMDHENMFWYRQDPGLGLRLIYFSYDVKMKEKGDIPEGYSVSREKKERFSLILESASTNQTSMYLCASSGQGANGAGELFFGEGSRLTVL.

The chain is built from TRBV5-1 and TRBJ1-2; D is perhaps TRBD1 (5 bases). Germline CDR1 is SGHRS and CDR2 is YFSETQ. V was clipped by 0 bases and J by 9 bases, with 18 bases between them. This CDR3 spans 15 amino acids. CDR3 nucleotide sequence: TGCGCCAGCAGCTTGGCTGTCGACAGCTCCTGGAGCTACACCTTC. It encodes CASSLAVDSSWSYTF.

The V call is TRBV5-1, the J call TRBJ1-4, with D perhaps matching TRBD1 (5 bases). The V gene lost 3 bases and the J gene lost 7 bases, with 13 bases spanning the gap. In germline, CDR1 is SGHRS, CDR2 YFSETQ. CDR3 length: 14 residues. CDR3 nucleotide sequence: TGCGCCAGCAGCTCTGACAGTTTCCGTGAAAAACTGTTTTTT. The encoded protein is CASSSDSFREKLFF.

This chain links TRBV27 with TRBJ2-7, with 7 bases fitting TRBD2. Germline V gene data show CDR1 as MNHEY and CDR2 as SMNVEV (reference sequence). The trim removed 7 bases at V and 3 bases at J, leaving 12 bases unmatched. CDR3 length: 15 residues. This chain's CDR3 is CASTPFGAGDYEQYF. In DNA, the CDR3 is TGTGCCAGCACCCCCTTTGGGGCGGGAGACTACGAGCAGTACTTC.

The chain links TRBV2 to TRBJ2-3; 8 nucleotides match TRBD2. Trimming at V came to 3 bases and at J to 3 bases, leaving 2 bases not matched to a gene. CDR3 length: 14 residues. Germline assignment: CDR1 SNHLY and CDR2 FYNNEI. Here the CDR3 reads CASSEREVTDTQYF. The DNA for the CDR3 is TGTGCCAGCAGTGAGCGGGAGGTTACAGATACGCAGTATTTT.

This sequence joins TRBV6-6 and TRBJ1-5, with 7 positions matching TRBD1. V lost 6 bases to trimming and J lost 0 bases; unmatched junction nucleotides: 5. CDR1 and CDR2 (germline): MNHNY, SVGAGI (reference sequence). CDR3 length: 15 amino acids. This chain's CDR3 is CASRPGTDSNQPQHF. The CDR3 nucleotides read TGTGCCAGCAGACCTGGGACAGATAGCAATCAGCCCCAGCATTTT.

This clone showed up just once. CDR3: CASSFPVWAGHQYF. CDR3 bases: TGTGCCAGCAGTTTCCCGGTTTGGGCAGGACATCAGTACTTC. The V gene is TRBV28, the J gene TRBJ2-7, with D possibly matching TRBD1 (5 bases). The germline V gene has CDR1 MDHEN and CDR2 SYDVKM. The germline V and J ends were trimmed by 3 bases and 10 bases, with 19 bases remaining between them. The CDR3 consists of 14 residues.

V usage is TRBV28 and J usage is TRBJ2-3; the D gene is possibly TRBD1 (6 bases). CDR1 is MDHEN, CDR2 SYDVKM, per germline. Trimming removed 8 bases at V and 2 bases at J, with 14 bases between. The CDR3 consists of 14 residues. The CDR3 nucleotides are TGTGCCAGCCTGGGGGCATCCTACACAGATACGCAGTATTTT. Protein sequence: CASLGASYTDTQYF.

The genes are TRBV7-9 and TRBJ1-5; D gene uncertain. CDR1 and CDR2 (germline): SEHNR, FQNEAQ (reference sequence). CDR3 size: 13 residues. The V and J ends lost 1 base and 4 bases respectively, with 5 bases between them. The chain's CDR3 is CASSLGFNQPQHF. Here the CDR3 DNA reads TGTGCCAGCAGCTTAGGGTTTAATCAGCCCCAGCATTTT.

This rearrangement joins TRBV30 to TRBJ1-1, with TRBD1 as a possible D gene (6 bases). CDR1 and CDR2 from the germline V gene are GTSNPN and SVGIG (reference sequence). V lost 2 bases to trimming and J lost 4 bases, with 14 bases between them. The CDR3 is made up of 14 amino acids. The DNA for the CDR3 is TGTGCCTGGAGTAAAACAGGGAAGGGCACTGAAGCTTTCTTT. It codes for CAWSKTGKGTEAFF.

The V and J genes are TRBV12-5 and TRBJ1-5; the D is unclear. Germline CDR1 reads LGHNT; CDR2 reads FRNRAP. V lost 0 bases to trimming and J lost 7 bases, with 10 bases between them. This CDR3 is 14 amino acids long. CDR3 loop: CASGLVGVRQPQHF. The CDR3 nucleotides read TGTGCTAGTGGTTTGGTTGGAGTCAGGCAGCCCCAGCATTTT. The variable domain in full, with the rest retrieved from reference TRBV12-5 and TRBJ1-5, is DARVTQTPRHKVTEMGQEVTMRCQPILGHNTVFWYRQTMMQGLELLAYFRNRAPLDDSGMPKDRFSAEMPDATLATLKIQPSEPRDSAVYFCASGLVGVRQPQHFGDGTRLSIL.

This clone has only one observation. The chain couples TRBV4-1 to TRBJ2-5; 7 nucleotides align to TRBD2. The junction had 1 base not matched to a gene; V was cut back by 1 base and J by 5 bases. The germline V gene encodes CDR1 MGHRA and CDR2 YSYEKL. This CDR3 comprises 13 residues. The CDR3 sequence is CASSQVSGETQYF. In DNA form, the CDR3 reads TGCGCCAGCAGCCAAGTTAGCGGGGAGACCCAGTACTTC.

In its sample, this clone was seen once. The chain couples TRBV27 to TRBJ2-7; D tentatively fits TRBD1 or TRBD2 (5 bases each). The germline CDR1 and CDR2 sequences are MNHEY and SMNVEV (reference sequence). V lost 5 bases, J lost 2 bases, and 13 bases lay in between. This CDR3 comprises 14 residues. The CDR3 sequence: CASSNRDGPYEQYF. The CDR3 nucleotides are TGTGCCAGCAGTAACCGGGACGGGCCCTACGAGCAGTACTTC.

The chain recombines TRBV6-6 with TRBJ2-5; 8 nucleotides match TRBD1. The length of the CDR3 is 12 residues. J gave up 2 bases and V 10 bases, and 3 bases lay outside the gene matches. The V gene's germline CDR1 is MNHNY and CDR2 SVGAGI (reference sequence). This chain's CDR3 is CATRTGQETQYF. Here the CDR3 DNA reads TGTGCCACAAGGACAGGGCAAGAGACCCAGTACTTC.

The chain uses TRBV30 and TRBJ2-3; 11 bases agree with TRBD2. Looked up from germline, CDR1 is GTSNPN and CDR2 is SVGIG (reference sequence). The ends lost 7 bases at V and 6 bases at J; junction bases unmatched: 12. This CDR3 contains 15 residues. The CDR3 is CASYNLAGGPDTQYF. DNA for the CDR3: TGTGCCTCGTATAATCTAGCGGGAGGTCCCGATACGCAGTATTTT.

The chain carries TRBV28 and TRBJ2-2; 7 bases fit TRBD2. Germline V gene data show CDR1 as MDHEN and CDR2 as SYDVKM. The CDR3 is 18 amino acids. V was pared by 3 bases and J by 4 bases, with 14 bases of the junction left unmatched. CDR3 DNA: TGTGCCAGCAGTTTTTGGCTAGCGGTGGGTTTGGGCACCGGGGAGCTGTTTTTT. Translating it yields CASSFWLAVGLGTGELFF.

This clone has only a few counts. At the DNA level, this CDR3 is encoded by other sequences in the same sample as well. The chain recombines TRBV5-1 with TRBJ2-7, with a tentative D call TRBD2 (5 bases). There are 13 residues in the CDR3. CDR1 is SGHRS, CDR2 YFSETQ, per germline. V was trimmed by 0 bases and J by 6 bases, leaving 10 bases between them. CDR3 DNA sequence: TGCGCCAGCAGCTTGGCGCTAGCACGCGAGCAGTACTTC. Translated, it gives CASSLALAREQYF.

The chain is built from TRBV5-1 and TRBJ1-1; D unclear. This CDR3 is built from 16 residues. Germline V gene sequence: CDR1 SGHRS, CDR2 YFSETQ. V was cut by 0 bases and J by 2 bases, with 14 bases left in between. CDR3 sequence: CASSLEGGSLNTEAFF. Written as DNA, the CDR3 is TGCGCCAGCAGCTTGGAAGGAGGGTCCCTTAACACTGAAGCTTTCTTT.

This chain uses TRBV19 with TRBJ2-3; 9 bases match TRBD1. Trimming removed 1 base from V and 4 bases from J; junction bases left unmatched: 3. Per germline, CDR1 LNHDA and CDR2 SQIVND (reference sequence). CDR3 size: 15 residues. CDR3: CASSIGTGVADTQYF. In nucleotides, the CDR3 is TGTGCCAGTAGTATAGGGACAGGGGTCGCAGATACGCAGTATTTT.

This chain links TRBV28 with TRBJ2-7; D is ambiguous. V lost 4 bases, J lost 7 bases, and 11 bases lay in between. The CDR3 covers 12 residues. CDR1 and CDR2 (germline): MDHEN, SYDVKM. CDR3 protein: CASSSPPREQYF. CDR3 sequence (DNA): TGTGCCAGCAGTTCCCCTCCTAGAGAGCAGTACTTC. Looking up the rest from reference TRBV28 and TRBJ2-7 gives the full variable domain: DVKVTQSSRYLVKRTGEKVFLECVQDMDHENMFWYRQDPGLGLRLIYFSYDVKMKEKGDIPEGYSVSREKKERFSLILESASTNQTSMYLCASSSPPREQYFGPGTRLTVT.

CDR3 bases: TGTGCCAGCAGCCAAGAATCCGTACGGGGCTCAGATACGCAGTATTTT. Encoded protein: CASSQESVRGSDTQYF. This rearrangement joins TRBV4-2 to TRBJ2-3, with D perhaps matching TRBD1 or TRBD2 (5 bases each). CDR1 LGHNA and CDR2 YNFKEQ come from the germline V gene. The CDR3 sequence is 16 residues long. The V gene lost 0 bases and the J gene lost 4 bases, with 14 bases spanning the gap.

The chain links TRBV19 to TRBJ2-7; unclear D gene. The CDR3 sequence is 13 residues long. Trimming stripped 3 bases from V and 5 bases from J, with 11 bases between. From germline, CDR1 is LNHDA and CDR2 SQIVND (reference sequence). The CDR3 spells CASSIRVDDEQYF. CDR3 nucleotides: TGTGCCAGTAGTATTAGGGTGGACGACGAGCAGTACTTC.

This sequence joins TRBV7-7 and TRBJ2-5, with 10 positions matching TRBD2. CDR1 and CDR2 from the germline V gene are SSHAT and FNYEAQ (reference sequence). Trimming removed 5 bases from V and 4 bases from J; junction bases left unmatched: 13. The CDR3 spans 17 residues. For the CDR3, the DNA is TGTGCCAGCAGCCCCACGGTTGGGCTAGCGGGAGTAGAGACCCAGTACTTC. Translated, it gives CASSPTVGLAGVETQYF.

The DNA for the CDR3 is TGTGCCAGCTGTAGTGGGGGGGCCACTGTTCAAGAGACCCAGTACTTC. This encodes CASCSGGATVQETQYF. The chain has TRBV6-6 and TRBJ2-5, with D possibly matching TRBD2 (7 bases). Trimming removed 8 bases from V and 2 bases from J, with 21 bases in between. Germline V gene data show CDR1 as MNHNY and CDR2 as SVGAGI (reference sequence). CDR3 length: 16 residues.

The chain carries TRBV19 and TRBJ1-1; possible D gene TRBD1, 6 bases. Trimming left V 4 bases short and J 3 bases short, with 9 bases between. The CDR3 sequence is 13 residues long. Looked up from germline, CDR1 is LNHDA and CDR2 is SQIVND (reference sequence). CDR3: CASSKAGDTEAFF. In DNA form, the CDR3 reads TGTGCCAGTAGTAAGGCAGGGGACACTGAAGCTTTCTTT. The whole variable domain, filled in from reference TRBV19 and TRBJ1-1, reads DGGITQSPKYLFRKEGQNVTLSCEQNLNHDAMYWYRQDPGQGLRLIYYSQIVNDFQKGDIAEGYSVSREKKESFPLTVTSAQKNPTAFYLCASSKAGDTEAFFGQGTRLTVV.

The sample holds one count of this clone. The gene calls are TRBV19 and TRBJ2-7; 13 bases map to TRBD2. Germline trimming cut 0 bases from V and 5 bases from J; bases unmatched to any gene: 13. The CDR3 is made up of 19 amino acids. Germline V gives CDR1 LNHDA, CDR2 SQIVND (reference sequence). The CDR3 reads CASSIELVGPGTSGNEQYF. The DNA for the CDR3 is TGTGCCAGTAGTATAGAACTCGTGGGACCCGGGACTAGCGGGAACGAGCAGTACTTC.

The rearrangement links TRBV25-1 to TRBJ2-3, with a tentative D call TRBD2 (6 bases). CDR1 MGHDK and CDR2 SYGVNS come from the germline V gene. V was trimmed by 3 bases and J by 6 bases, leaving 10 bases between them. The CDR3 is 13 amino acids. The CDR3 is CASSDLGGDTQYF. In DNA, the CDR3 is TGTGCCAGCAGTGATTTGGGAGGCGATACGCAGTATTTT.

The J gene is TRBJ1-5, the V gene TRBV19, with 10 bases aligning to TRBD1. V trimming: 3 bases; J trimming: 6 bases; junction bases outside the gene matches: 2. From germline, CDR1 is LNHDA and CDR2 SQIVND (reference sequence). This CDR3 spans 14 amino acids. DNA for the CDR3: TGTGCCAGTAGTATGACAGGGGGCTTTCAGCCCCAGCATTTT. It codes for CASSMTGGFQPQHF.

CDR3 region: CASSLNQYRDSSYEQYF. The DNA for the CDR3 is TGTGCCAGCAGCCTAAATCAGTACAGGGATAGCTCCTACGAGCAGTACTTC. V and J are TRBV7-3 and TRBJ2-7, with D perhaps matching TRBD1 (6 bases). Trimming removed 5 bases from V and 0 bases from J, with 20 bases in between. This CDR3 is built from 17 residues. Per germline, CDR1 SGHTA and CDR2 FQGTGA.